The present T cell receptor (beta chain) was sequenced within a study of cytomegalovirus exposure and HLA in healthy donors. This clone was found once. Its antigen is still unknown. Regarding the study as a whole: Using the classifier, cytomegalovirus status was reportedly diagnosed with high specificity and sensitivity.

PCR used 60 Vbeta primers and 13 Jbeta primers. The repertoire was sequenced with immunoSEQ multiplex PCR; TCRdb's copy has only in-frame clones and lacks some. The repertoire consists of approximately 82,000 clones, with around 78% occurring once and the leading ten covering 1.6%. Germline trimming cut 6 bases from V and 4 bases from J; bases unmatched to any gene: 7. Per germline, CDR1 SEHNR and CDR2 FQNEAQ (reference sequence). The CDR3 spans 15 residues. V usage is TRBV7-9 and J usage is TRBJ2-2, with TRBD1 identical over 8 bases. The receptor comes from a man aged 40-50 years in good health and CMV-seronegative. Specimen: PBMCs. The CDR3 is CASREDRGPTGELFF. Here the CDR3 DNA reads TGTGCCAGCAGAGAAGACAGGGGACCCACCGGGGAGCTGTTTTTT. The full variable domain, with the rest looked up from reference TRBV7-9 and TRBJ2-2, is DTGVSQNPRHKITKRGQNVTFRCDPISEHNRLYWYRQTLGQGPEFLTYFQNEAQLEKSRLLSDRFSAERPKGSFSTLEIQRTEQGDSAMYLCASREDRGPTGELFFGEGSRLTVL.